This passage covers 5 T cell receptor beta chains from one sample sequenced in a study of blood T cells in healthy people across ages. With a J-beta primer mix and a sample-barcoded 5' primer, a second PCR ran about 7 to 12 cycles. TCRdb reprocessed the 5' RACE reads with MiXCR, giving one entry per CDR3 protein. Of around 1,000,000 distinct CDR3 sequences listed, almost 25% were seen once; the top ten hold 0.75%. This sample also appeared in a second study, on T cells of mothers and their children.

Sequences were obtained from blood. The origin of the receptors is a girl aged 2-15 years in good health.

This sequence joins TRBV6-1 and TRBJ2-2, with TRBD2 identical over 11 bases. This CDR3 is built from 17 residues. Per germline, CDR1 MNHNS and CDR2 SASEGT. J was trimmed by 4 bases and V by 5 bases; bases with no gene match: 9. The CDR3 loop is CASSPGPGTSGTGELFF. Here the CDR3 DNA reads TGTGCCAGCAGTCCTGGACCCGGGACTAGCGGCACCGGGGAGCTGTTTTTT.

Only a few counts were recorded for this clonotype. The genes are TRBV7-3 and TRBJ2-3; D is uncertain. The CDR3 runs 13 residues. V lost 4 bases and J 5 bases, leaving 10 bases between the germline ends. The germline V gene has CDR1 SGHTA and CDR2 FQGTGA. The CDR3 DNA is TGTGCCAGCAGCTGGGCCCCGGGAGATACGCAGTATTTT. It is translated as CASSWAPGDTQYF. Full variable domain (rest looked up from reference TRBV7-3 and TRBJ2-3): GAGVSQTPSNKVTEKGKYVELRCDPISGHTALYWYRQSLGQGPEFLIYFQGTGAADDSGLPNDRFFAVRPEGSVSTLKIQRTERGDSAVYLCASSWAPGDTQYFGPGTRLTVL.

There are a few counts of this clonotype. The gene calls are TRBV4-3 and TRBJ2-5, with TRBD2 as a possible D gene (5 bases). Germline V gene data show CDR1 as LGHNA and CDR2 as YSLEER. Trimming cost V 1 base and J 3 bases, with 9 bases left between them. This CDR3 contains 14 residues. The CDR3 bases are TGCGCCAGCAGCCAAGTTTTGGAGGAAGAGACCCAGTACTTC. It specifies CASSQVLEEETQYF.

The chain links TRBV27 to TRBJ2-4; either TRBD1 or TRBD2 may supply D (5 bases each). The germline gives CDR1 MNHEY, CDR2 SMNVEV (reference sequence). Trimming left V 7 bases short and J 7 bases short, with 20 bases between. CDR3 length: 15 residues. CDR3 nucleotides: TGTGCCAGCACCCTGAATCCCGGGGCTAGGAACATTCAGTACTTC. Protein product: CASTLNPGARNIQYF.

V usage is TRBV6-6 and J usage is TRBJ2-3, with 11 bases aligning to TRBD2. The CDR3 is 18 residues long. Germline CDR1 is MNHNY and CDR2 is SVGAGI (reference sequence). V lost 0 bases to trimming and J lost 0 bases; unmatched junction nucleotides: 5. For the CDR3, the DNA is TGTGCCAGCAGTTACTCGAGTAGCGGGGGGGCTAGCACAGATACGCAGTATTTT. Translating gives CASSYSSSGGASTDTQYF.